Presented here are 13 T cell receptor beta chains from one specimen sequenced in a study of shared clonotypes between healthy human individuals (dated by TCRdb to the early 2020s). The method behind the library was the immunoSEQ multiplex PCR assay. TCRdb obtained this table from immuneACCESS and retained in-frame rearrangements with V and J assigned. These tables miss some clones; where compared with another copy, unresolved V genes account for less than half of the shortfall, and the remainder is unexplained. The sample has some 1,400,000 clones on record, around 97% of them singletons. The ten most abundant clones make up 0.95% to 1.5% of the sample. Sequenced material: naive CD4+ T cells sorted from blood. The cell subset or site tag for this specimen amounts to: CD45RA+ positively selected. These receptors originate from a man aged 25-40 years in good health.

The chain couples TRBV6-1 to TRBJ2-2; D unresolved. Germline V gene sequence: CDR1 MNHNS, CDR2 SASEGT. CDR3 length: 15 residues. The V end was cut by 5 bases, the J end by 4 bases, with 14 bases between. Here the CDR3 reads CASSPLPPGTGELFF. Written as DNA, the CDR3 is TGTGCCAGCAGTCCCCTTCCCCCAGGCACCGGGGAGCTGTTTTTT.

The rearrangement joins TRBV6-5 to TRBJ2-3; no firm D call. The germline CDR1 and CDR2 sequences are MNHEY and SVGAGI. The CDR3 has 16 residues. V lost 2 bases to trimming and J lost 1 base, with 13 bases between them. Here the CDR3 DNA reads TGTGCCAGCAGTTACCTTCTTTTCGGTGGCACAGATACGCAGTATTTT. Translating gives CASSYLLFGGTDTQYF.

To note about this clone: Within the sample, other DNA sequences also encode this same CDR3. The rearrangement links TRBV5-1 to TRBJ2-5; the D call may be TRBD1 or TRBD2 (6 bases each). CDR1 and CDR2 (germline): SGHRS, YFSETQ. Trimming stripped 1 base from V and 5 bases from J, with 9 bases between. The CDR3 extends over 13 amino acids. The CDR3: CASSLRGLETQYF. The CDR3 DNA reads as TGCGCCAGCAGCTTGCGGGGGCTGGAGACCCAGTACTTC. Based on the CDR3 plus reference TRBV5-1 and TRBJ2-5, the full variable domain is KAGVTQTPRYLIKTRGQQVTLSCSPISGHRSVSWYQQTPGQGLQFLFEYFSETQRNKGNFPGRFSGRQFSNSRSEMNVSTLELGDSALYLCASSLRGLETQYFGPGTRLLVL.

This sequence joins TRBV9 and TRBJ2-3; unclear D gene. The germline gives CDR1 SGDLS, CDR2 YYNGEE. V was pared by 4 bases and J by 4 bases, with 16 bases between. CDR3 length equals 15 residues. This chain's CDR3 is CASSPRGFKADTQYF. The CDR3 DNA reads TGTGCCAGCAGCCCTCGAGGCTTCAAGGCAGATACGCAGTATTTT.

The J gene is TRBJ1-5, the V gene TRBV10-3; 10 nucleotides agree with TRBD1. Looked up from germline, CDR1 is ENHRY and CDR2 is SYGVKD. J was trimmed by 6 bases and V by 5 bases; bases with no gene match: 4. The length of the CDR3 is 14 residues. Written as DNA, the CDR3 is TGTGCCATCAGTTGGGACAGGGGTGGTCAGCCCCAGCATTTT. Its translation is CAISWDRGGQPQHF.

This rearrangement joins TRBV6-6 to TRBJ2-7, with 7 bases fitting TRBD2. The CDR3 has 16 residues. Germline V lookup: CDR1 MNHNY, CDR2 SVGAGI (reference sequence). V lost 1 base to trimming and J lost 0 bases; unmatched junction nucleotides: 6. The CDR3 protein is CASSYFLAGSSYEQYF. The DNA for the CDR3 is TGTGCCAGCAGTTACTTTTTAGCGGGTAGCTCCTACGAGCAGTACTTC.

This rearrangement joins TRBV2 to TRBJ2-1; 9 bases fit TRBD2. This CDR3 comprises 12 residues. V dropped 7 bases and J dropped 8; count of bases not matched to a gene: 3. Germline values: CDR1 SNHLY, CDR2 FYNNEI. As DNA, the CDR3 is TGTGCCAGCATACTAGCGGGCCATGAGCAGTTCTTC. This sequence encodes CASILAGHEQFF. The entire variable domain, with the rest obtained from reference TRBV2 and TRBJ2-1, is as follows: EPEVTQTPSHQVTQMGQEVILRCVPISNHLYFYWYRQILGQKVEFLVSFYNNEISEKSEIFDDQFSVERPDGSNFTLKIRSTKLEDSAMYFCASILAGHEQFFGPGTRLTVL.

CDR3 region: CSVEAELGQPQHF. CDR3 DNA: TGCAGCGTTGAGGCGGAGCTAGGGCAGCCCCAGCATTTT. This chain links TRBV29-1 with TRBJ1-5; no clear D. The CDR3 consists of 13 residues. CDR1 is SQVTM, CDR2 ANQGSEA, per germline. The V and J ends lost 3 bases and 7 bases respectively, with 13 bases between them.

The rearrangement uses TRBV7-8 and TRBJ2-5; the D is unclear. Germline CDR1 reads SGHVS; CDR2 reads FQNEAQ. CDR3 length: 15 residues. V lost 5 bases and J lost 5, with 18 bases in between. DNA for the CDR3: TGTGCCAGCAGCCCTACCGATGGGCGCATGGAGACCCAGTACTTC. As protein: CASSPTDGRMETQYF.

The chain has TRBV5-1 and TRBJ2-7; D is possibly TRBD2 (5 bases). V lost 0 bases and J 7 bases, leaving 17 bases between the germline ends. From germline, CDR1 is SGHRS and CDR2 YFSETQ. The CDR3 covers 15 residues. CDR3 region: CASSLENRPKREQYF. The DNA of the CDR3 is TGCGCCAGCAGCTTGGAAAACAGACCCAAGCGGGAGCAGTACTTC.

The chain recombines TRBV5-4 with TRBJ2-7, with 7 bases fitting TRBD2. CDR1 SGHNT and CDR2 YYREEE come from the germline V gene (reference sequence). This CDR3 has 14 amino acids. V lost 2 bases, J lost 3 bases, and 5 bases stayed unmatched. CDR3 in DNA: TGTGCCAGCAGCTTTGGAGCTAGCGGCTACGAGCAGTACTTC. Translation: CASSFGASGYEQYF.

The chain links TRBV7-2 to TRBJ2-1; TRBD1 matches 7 bases. The CDR3 covers 13 residues. Looked up from germline, CDR1 is SGHTA and CDR2 is FQGNSA. The trim removed 5 bases at V and 4 bases at J, leaving 2 bases unmatched. The CDR3 DNA is TGTGCCAGCAGCCGACAGGGATACAATGAGCAGTTCTTC. This translates into CASSRQGYNEQFF.

V usage is TRBV19 and J usage is TRBJ1-5; D call uncertain. This CDR3 has 16 amino acids. Trimming left V 6 bases short and J 1 base short, with 16 bases between. Germline CDR1 and CDR2: LNHDA and SQIVND (reference sequence). This CDR3 is CASSRPTSRSNQPQHF. The DNA of the CDR3 is TGTGCCAGTAGCCGACCGACCAGTAGGAGCAATCAGCCCCAGCATTTT. The full variable domain, rest sourced from reference TRBV19 and TRBJ1-5, is DGGITQSPKYLFRKEGQNVTLSCEQNLNHDAMYWYRQDPGQGLRLIYYSQIVNDFQKGDIAEGYSVSREKKESFPLTVTSAQKNPTAFYLCASSRPTSRSNQPQHFGDGTRLSIL.